A selection of T cell receptor beta chains follows, all from one sample in a study of T-cell reconstitution after alpha-beta-depleted transplantation in children. TCRdb reprocessed the PCR reads via MiXCR and lists one record per CDR3 protein. The sample holds approximately 390,000 distinct CDR3 sequences, roughly 11% seen once. The starting material was PBMCs from the stem cell graft donor, obtained from the stem cell graft. These receptors originate from a human donor who donated a stem cell graft to a child with acute myeloid leukemia. Each CDR3 is given with its conserved first and last residue. D genes are given only for firm matches. Expanded clones get a size class; other rows say once, few or many, or leave the size out.

J gene | V gene | D gene | clone size | CDR3 length | CDR3 protein | CDR3 DNA
TRBJ1-1 | TRBV12-3/TRBV12-4 | . | few | 13 | CASQDSPNTEAFF | TGTGCCAGCCAAGACAGCCCGAACACTGAAGCTTTCTTT
TRBJ2-3 | TRBV28 | TRBD2 | . | 17 | CASSPNSGLGPSDTQYF | TGTGCCAGCAGCCCCAATTCGGGACTAGGACCCTCAGATACGCAGTATTTT
TRBJ2-3 | TRBV2 | TRBD2 | many | 16 | CASSDRGAGATDTQYF | TGTGCCAGCAGTGACCGTGGAGCGGGGGCCACAGATACGCAGTATTTT
TRBJ2-3 | TRBV20-1 | . | . | 16 | CSARADRITSTDTQYF | TGCAGTGCTAGAGCAGACAGGATAACTAGCACAGATACGCAGTATTTT
TRBJ1-2 | TRBV7-2 | TRBD1 | few | 15 | CASSLDPGQGRSYTF | TGTGCCAGCAGCTTGGATCCGGGACAGGGGAGGAGCTACACCTTC
TRBJ2-1 | TRBV20-1 | TRBD2 | . | 15 | CSALMASGSVGEQFF | TGCAGTGCGTTGATGGCTAGCGGGAGCGTTGGTGAGCAGTTCTTC
TRBJ1-1 | TRBV6-5 | . | . | 13 | CASSSPLGTEAFF | TGTGCCAGCAGTTCGCCACTTGGAACTGAAGCTTTCTTT
TRBJ1-4 | TRBV25-1 | . | few | 15 | CASRGSRVANEKLFF | TGTGCCAGCAGGGGGAGTCGGGTCGCTAATGAAAAACTGTTTTTT
TRBJ1-5 | TRBV7-2 | TRBD1 | few | 14 | CASSRQGLGQPQHF | TGTGCCAGCAGCCGACAGGGGCTGGGTCAGCCCCAGCATTTT
TRBJ1-5 | TRBV18 | . | . | 14 | CASSPRGHPEAQHF | TGTGCCAGCTCACCCAGAGGGCACCCGGAGGCCCAGCATTTT
TRBJ2-5 | TRBV30 | . | . | 13 | CAWSQDSQETQYF | TGTGCCTGGAGTCAGGACAGCCAAGAGACCCAGTACTTC
TRBJ2-2 | TRBV7-2 | TRBD2 | few | 17 | CASSRGPLAANTGELFF | TGTGCCAGCAGCCGGGGCCCCCTAGCGGCGAACACCGGGGAGCTGTTTTTT
TRBJ2-6 | TRBV5-1 | . | many | 14 | CASSLSPGANVLTF | TGCGCCAGCAGCTTATCCCCCGGGGCCAACGTCCTGACTTTC
TRBJ2-3 | TRBV7-2 | . | . | 14 | CASSLAPGVDTQYF | TGTGCCAGCAGCTTGGCCCCAGGGGTGGATACGCAGTATTTT
TRBJ2-1 | TRBV12-3/TRBV12-4 | . | . | 11 | CASSYSVRQFF | TGTGCCAGCAGTTATAGTGTTAGGCAGTTCTTC
TRBJ2-2 | TRBV4-3 | TRBD2 | . | 17 | CASSRGAGTRNTGELFF | TGCGCCAGCAGCCGAGGGGCCGGGACTAGGAACACCGGGGAGCTGTTTTTT
TRBJ2-5 | TRBV9 | . | many | 14 | CASSGRGTQETQYF | TGTGCCAGCAGCGGACGTGGGACGCAAGAGACCCAGTACTTC
TRBJ2-1 | TRBV7-9 | TRBD1 | . | 15 | CASSLDGQGPGEQFF | TGTGCCAGCAGCTTAGATGGACAGGGTCCAGGCGAGCAGTTCTTC
TRBJ2-5 | TRBV20-1 | . | few | 13 | CSAQSGVGETQYF | TGCAGTGCCCAATCGGGGGTAGGGGAGACCCAGTACTTC
TRBJ2-7 | TRBV12-3/TRBV12-4 | . | few | 15 | CASSFGLRLNNEQYF | TGTGCCAGCAGTTTCGGACTAAGGTTAAATAACGAGCAGTACTTC
TRBJ2-1 | TRBV29-1 | . | many | 11 | CSVGPYNEQFF | TGCAGTGTCGGACCATACAATGAGCAGTTCTTC
TRBJ2-5 | TRBV9 | . | many | 15 | CASSLQGGTQETQYF | TGTGCCAGCAGCTTGCAGGGGGGAACGCAAGAGACCCAGTACTTC
TRBJ1-2 | TRBV29-1 | . | few | 13 | CSVGRDVGYGYTF | TGCAGCGTTGGCCGGGACGTCGGCTATGGCTACACCTTC
TRBJ2-3 | TRBV20-1 | . | few | 14 | CSATQIASTDTQYF | TGCAGTGCTACCCAAATAGCGAGCACAGATACGCAGTATTTT
TRBJ2-3 | TRBV20-1 | . | many | 13 | CSAERTVADTQYF | TGCAGTGCTGAGAGGACTGTAGCAGATACGCAGTATTTT
TRBJ2-5 | TRBV7-2 | TRBD1 | few | 15 | CASSPGTGVIQTQYF | TGTGCCAGCAGCCCTGGGACAGGGGTTATACAGACCCAGTACTTC
TRBJ1-1 | TRBV27 | . | . | 14 | CASSSQGPNTEAFF | TGTGCCAGCAGTTCTCAGGGGCCTAACACTGAAGCTTTCTTT
TRBJ2-1 | TRBV5-1 | TRBD1 | few | 14 | CASNSWTGSNEQFF | TGCGCCAGCAACTCTTGGACAGGGTCGAATGAGCAGTTCTTC
TRBJ2-5 | TRBV7-9 | . | few | 14 | CASSLSGTEVTQYF | TGTGCCAGCAGCTTATCCGGGACGGAGGTTACCCAGTACTTC
TRBJ2-7 | TRBV5-1 | . | few | 13 | CASSLHEGTEQYF | TGCGCCAGCAGCCTACATGAGGGGACCGAGCAGTACTTC
TRBJ2-3 | TRBV19 | . | . | 14 | CASSMDWVTDTQYF | TGTGCCAGTAGTATGGACTGGGTCACAGATACGCAGTATTTT
TRBJ1-2 | TRBV15 | . | few | 13 | CATSPGGDYGYTF | TGTGCCACCAGCCCGGGGGGGGACTATGGCTACACCTTC
TRBJ2-3 | TRBV14 | TRBD2 | . | 16 | CASSQQVAGVADTQYF | TGTGCCAGCAGCCAACAGGTAGCGGGAGTGGCTGATACGCAGTATTTT
TRBJ2-2 | TRBV7-3 | TRBD2 | many | 16 | CASGIAGGPVTGELFF | TGTGCCAGCGGCATAGCGGGAGGGCCCGTCACCGGGGAGCTGTTTTTT
TRBJ2-5 | TRBV20-1 | . | . | 13 | CSARLRNGETQYF | TGCAGTGCTAGACTCAGAAACGGGGAGACCCAGTACTTC
TRBJ2-6 | TRBV5-1 | . | few | 16 | CASSAGHSSGANVLTF | TGCGCCAGCAGCGCGGGACACAGCTCTGGGGCCAACGTCCTGACTTTC
TRBJ1-2 | TRBV11-1 | TRBD1 | few | 17 | CASSPPRTGALNYGYTF | TGTGCCAGCAGCCCCCCCAGGACAGGGGCGCTTAACTATGGCTACACCTTC
TRBJ1-5 | TRBV25-1 | . | few | 12 | CASSGPGQPQHF | TGTGCCAGCAGTGGGCCGGGCCAGCCCCAGCATTTT
TRBJ2-7 | TRBV28 | . | few | 18 | CASSLPQSLRPSSYEQYF | TGTGCCAGCAGTTTACCCCAGTCTTTGCGGCCCAGCTCCTACGAGCAGTACTTC
TRBJ1-2 | TRBV5-1 | TRBD1 | . | 13 | CASSPGQGAGYTF | TGCGCCAGCAGCCCCGGACAGGGAGCTGGCTACACCTTC
TRBJ2-1 | TRBV29-1 | TRBD2 | . | 15 | CTVGTSGSSYNDQFF | TGCACCGTTGGGACTAGCGGTAGCTCCTACAATGACCAGTTCTTC
TRBJ2-7 | TRBV20-1 | TRBD2 | . | 12 | CSARASGYEQYF | TGCAGTGCTAGGGCTAGCGGCTACGAGCAGTACTTC
TRBJ2-1 | TRBV20-1 | TRBD2 | many | 15 | CSARAVSGGAREQFF | TGCAGTGCTAGAGCTGTCAGCGGGGGGGCAAGAGAGCAGTTCTTC
TRBJ2-1 | TRBV5-1 | TRBD2 | few | 16 | CASSVTGTSGVDEQFF | TGCGCCAGCAGCGTAACCGGGACTAGCGGAGTGGATGAGCAGTTCTTC
TRBJ2-7 | TRBV27 | . | many | 13 | CASSPTRFHEQYF | TGTGCCAGCAGTCCCACTAGATTCCACGAGCAGTACTTC
TRBJ2-1 | TRBV4-2 | . | . | 12 | CASSQLINEQFF | TGTGCCAGCAGCCAATTGATCAATGAGCAGTTCTTC
TRBJ2-5 | TRBV20-1 | TRBD2 | . | 15 | CSASPLGTRDETQYF | TGCAGTGCTAGCCCACTCGGGACTAGGGATGAGACCCAGTACTTC
TRBJ2-5 | TRBV3-1 | . | many | 14 | CASSQGPRGETQYF | TGTGCCAGCAGCCAAGGCCCCCGTGGGGAGACCCAGTACTTC